This T cell receptor (beta chain) was obtained from a study of cytomegalovirus exposure and HLA in healthy donors. Study findings and constraints: The authors enumerated over 150 TCR beta chains as linked to cytomegalovirus. Presence/absence analyses supposed approximately even sequencing depth among donors. Reports indicated that the classifier achieved high specificity and sensitivity in diagnosing cytomegalovirus status.

This CDR3 has 14 amino acids. CDR1 is MDHEN, CDR2 SYDVKM, per germline. Trimming cost V 6 bases and J 0 bases; bases outside gene matches: 5. Vbeta (60) and Jbeta (13) primers were used in the PCR. Clones were sequenced by immunoSEQ multiplex PCR, and TCRdb holds only the in-frame ones, with some missing. Among some 130,000 clones, 65% to 80% were seen once, and the ten largest hold over 1.5%. Comments on this clone: Its antigen is unidentified.

The source material was PBMCs. This receptor was obtained from a human donor in good health. J is TRBJ2-7 and V is TRBV28, with 7 bases lining up with TRBD2. In DNA form, the CDR3 reads TGTGCCAGCAGATCTCTAGCGGTCTCCTACGAGCAGTACTTC. This codes for CASRSLAVSYEQYF.